This T cell receptor beta chain was obtained from a study of shared clonotypes between healthy human individuals. Replicate PCRs for sorted subsets used approximately 190 ng DNA; this equaled 25,000 to 35,000 T cell genomes. Sequencing used immunoSEQ multiplex PCR; TCRdb keeps in-frame clones, though not all of them. The table shows about 960,000 clones, with roughly 72% occurring only once. The germline V and J ends were trimmed by 4 bases and 4 bases, with 13 bases remaining between them. The CDR3 is 14 residues long. Germline CDR1 reads MNHEY; CDR2 reads SVGAGI. Healthy HIV-negative adults without recent acute infections or vaccinations served as donors. Study-wide results and limits: Generally, estimated richness proved larger in naive subsets than it did in memory subsets.

About this clone: Its antigen is not known. This sample includes further DNA sequences coding for the same CDR3.

The TCR was taken from a man younger than 35 in good health. The V and J genes are TRBV6-5 and TRBJ2-5; perhaps TRBD1 as D (6 bases). Sequenced material: memory CD4+ T cells sorted from blood. Subset given: CD45RA-negative fraction. CDR3 coding DNA: TGTGCCAGCAGTTTAGGGAGAGGGGGAGAGACCCAGTACTTC. It codes for CASSLGRGGETQYF.